These 29 T cell receptor beta chains were all obtained from the same sample, sequenced in a study of T cells in Graves' hyperthyroidism and ophthalmopathy. The TCR beta CDR3 regions underwent amplification using RNA transcripts as the source. A first-round RT-PCR of the TCR CDR3 used the HTBI primer set. TCRdb re-called the multiplex PCR reads with MiXCR, one entry per CDR3 protein. The table has 480,000 or so distinct CDR3 sequences, approximately 48% seen once. Sequencing input: peripheral blood or thyroid tissue (not recorded which). These receptors were collected from an adult woman with Graves' disease, either hyperthyroidism or ophthalmopathy (not recorded which).

In regard to this clonotype: The junction differs from germline at one of its ends, possibly a read error. The rearrangement joins TRBV7-3 to TRBJ1-2, with no clear D. This CDR3 is built from 16 residues. The V gene's germline CDR1 is SGHTA and CDR2 FQGTGA. Written as DNA, the CDR3 is TGCGCCAGCAGCCAAGTTGGAAGGCAGCTCCACTATGGCTACACCTTC. Translation gives CASSQVGRQLHYGYTF. Based on the CDR3 plus reference TRBV7-3 and TRBJ1-2, the full variable domain is GAGVSQTPSNKVTEKGKYVELRCDPISGHTALYWYRQSLGQGPEFLIYFQGTGAADDSGLPNDRFFAVRPEGSVSTLKIQRTERGDSAVYLCASSQVGRQLHYGYTFGSGTRLTVV.

This clonotype was detected ten times or more. The V and J genes are TRBV20-1 and TRBJ1-1; 8 bases are a match to TRBD1. There are 13 residues in the CDR3. Trimming removed 4 bases from V and 4 bases from J; junction bases left unmatched: 5. Germline CDR1 is DFQATT and CDR2 is SNEGSKA (reference sequence). Written as DNA, the CDR3 is TGCAGTGCTACAGGGGGCGCAGGCACTGAAGCTTTCTTT. Translation: CSATGGAGTEAFF.

The rearrangement links TRBV16 to TRBJ1-1; D unresolved. V was shortened by 4 bases and J by 7 bases, with 13 bases between the two germline ends. The CDR3 spans 13 residues. Germline V gives CDR1 KGHSY, CDR2 FQNENV. The chain's CDR3 is CASSLSGEFEAFF. The CDR3 DNA reads as TGTGCCAGCAGCCTATCCGGGGAGTTTGAAGCTTTCTTT.

The rearrangement links TRBV28 to TRBJ2-3, with unresolved D. The CDR3 loop spans 12 amino acids. V was shortened by 4 bases and J by 3 bases, with 5 bases between the two germline ends. CDR1 and CDR2 from the germline V gene are MDHEN and SYDVKM. CDR3 DNA: TGTGCCAGCAGTTGTTTGACAGATACGCAGTATTTT. This encodes CASSCLTDTQYF.

The V call is TRBV20-1, the J call TRBJ1-2; 8 bases match TRBD1. V lost 5 bases and J lost 6; bases outside the gene matches: 5. This CDR3 comprises 12 residues. The V gene's germline CDR1 is DFQATT and CDR2 SNEGSKA (reference sequence). The CDR3 here is CSARTGSDGYTF. In DNA, the CDR3 is TGCAGTGCTCGGACAGGGTCCGATGGCTACACCTTC.

V gene TRBV29-1 combines with J gene TRBJ1-2; 8 bases agree with TRBD1. Trimming at V came to 7 bases and at J to 8 bases, leaving 15 bases not matched to a gene. Germline lookup yields CDR1 SQVTM and CDR2 ANQGSEA. The CDR3 is made up of 14 amino acids. The CDR3 nucleotides read TGCAGCGCTCAACTCAGGGGGCGCTTAGTCGGCTACACCTTC. It is translated as CSAQLRGRLVGYTF. Filled out from reference TRBV29-1 and TRBJ1-2, the complete variable domain reads SAVISQKPSRDICQRGTSLTIQCQVDSQVTMMFWYRQQPGQSLTLIATANQGSEATYESGFVIDKFPISRPNLTFSTLTVSNMSPEDSSIYLCSAQLRGRLVGYTFGSGTRLTVV.

The V call is TRBV15, the J call TRBJ1-1, with unresolved D. V lost 1 base, J lost 2 bases, and 5 bases lay in between. Germline V gene lookup returns CDR1 LNHNV and CDR2 YYDKDF (reference sequence). This CDR3 contains 13 residues. In DNA, the CDR3 is TGTGCCACCAGCAGAGGTAGAAACACTGAAGCTTTCTTT. It yields the protein CATSRGRNTEAFF.

The chain recombines TRBV15 with TRBJ2-7, with D possibly being TRBD1 (5 bases). V was shortened by 0 bases and J by 7 bases, with 16 bases between the two germline ends. CDR1 LNHNV and CDR2 YYDKDF come from the germline V gene (reference sequence). This CDR3 comprises 15 residues. CDR3 sequence (DNA): TGTGCCACCAGCAGAGATTGGGGCAGGGCTGGAGAGCAGTACTTC. Translated: CATSRDWGRAGEQYF.

This clonotype was counted only a few times. The chain combines TRBV10-3 with TRBJ1-1; D unclear. Germline loops: CDR1 ENHRY, CDR2 SYGVKD. This CDR3 comprises 11 residues. Trimming removed 11 bases from V and 4 bases from J, with 11 bases in between. CDR3 in amino acids: CAGRDTTEAFF. The CDR3 DNA sequence: TGTGCCGGAAGAGACACCACTGAAGCTTTCTTT.

About this clonotype itself: Germline is not matched at one junction end, which may reflect a read error. The chain combines TRBV7-8 with TRBJ2-5; no firm D call. Germline V gene data show CDR1 as SGHVS and CDR2 as FQNEAQ. This CDR3 has 13 amino acids. The CDR3 region has the DNA TGTGCCAGCAGCCAAGGGTTTCGAGAGGCCCAGTACTTC. Its protein is CASSQGFREAQYF.

The gene calls are TRBV7-2 and TRBJ2-5; D is ambiguous. Trimming took 3 bases from V and 2 from J, leaving 13 bases between them. The CDR3 is 15 residues long. From germline, CDR1 is SGHTA and CDR2 FQGNSA. CDR3 coding DNA: TGTGCCAGCAGCTTCTTTCGGCTACCTCAAGAGACCCAGTACTTC. It translates to CASSFFRLPQETQYF.

As concerns this clonotype: The junction shows a germline mismatch at one end, possibly a read error. In nucleotides, the CDR3 is TGTGTCAGCTCACCCGCAGGGAATTCACCCCTCCACTTT. Protein product: CVSSPAGNSPLHF. The rearrangement links TRBV18 to TRBJ1-6; the D gene is possibly TRBD1 (5 bases). Germline V gene data show CDR1 as KGHSH and CDR2 as LQKENI. The CDR3 runs 13 residues.

This clonotype appeared many times. The chain has TRBV20-1 and TRBJ2-7; the D is unclear. Germline loops: CDR1 DFQATT, CDR2 SNEGSKA (reference sequence). The ends were cut back, 0 bases at V and 5 bases at J, with 8 bases in the middle. The CDR3 runs 12 residues. The CDR3 loop reads CSARDFLNEQYF. Written as DNA, the CDR3 is TGCAGTGCTAGAGATTTCCTCAACGAGCAGTACTTC.

The chain links TRBV7-2 to TRBJ2-7; 7 bases agree with TRBD1. The germline V gene has CDR1 SGHTA and CDR2 FQGNSA. CDR3 length equals 16 residues. J lost 3 bases, V lost 7 bases, and 15 bases had no gene match. The CDR3 nucleotides are TGTGCCAGCACCCGAGTGGCCGACAGGGACAGCTACGAGCAGTACTTC. It specifies CASTRVADRDSYEQYF. Looking up the rest from reference TRBV7-2 and TRBJ2-7 gives the full variable domain: GAGVSQSPSNKVTEKGKDVELRCDPISGHTALYWYRQSLGQGLEFLIYFQGNSAPDKSGLPSDRFSAERTGGSVSTLTIQRTQQEDSAVYLCASTRVADRDSYEQYFGPGTRLTVT.

The chain couples TRBV10-3 to TRBJ1-2; 10 nucleotides line up with TRBD1. V lost 5 bases and J lost 3; bases outside the gene matches: 9. The V gene's germline CDR1 is ENHRY and CDR2 SYGVKD. This CDR3 spans 16 amino acids. CDR3 sequence: CAISRQGAGGDYGYTF. For the CDR3, the DNA is TGTGCCATCAGTCGACAGGGGGCAGGTGGGGACTATGGCTACACCTTC.

This clonotype came up many times. This chain uses TRBV7-9 with TRBJ2-5, with unresolved D. The CDR3 has 17 amino acids. The germline CDR1 and CDR2 sequences are SEHNR and FQNEAQ (reference sequence). V was shortened by 5 bases and J by 5 bases, with 24 bases between the two germline ends. The CDR3 loop is CASSGMGVVAVGETQYF. The CDR3 bases are TGTGCCAGCAGCGGCATGGGTGTAGTGGCCGTAGGTGAGACCCAGTACTTC. The whole variable domain, filled in from reference TRBV7-9 and TRBJ2-5, reads DTGVSQNPRHKITKRGQNVTFRCDPISEHNRLYWYRQTLGQGPEFLTYFQNEAQLEKSRLLSDRFSAERPKGSFSTLEIQRTEQGDSAMYLCASSGMGVVAVGETQYFGPGTRLLVL.

J is TRBJ1-2 and V is TRBV6-1, with 7 nucleotides matching TRBD1. Germline values: CDR1 MNHNS, CDR2 SASEGT. J gave up 4 bases and V 5 bases, and 4 bases lay outside the gene matches. This CDR3 spans 13 amino acids. This chain's CDR3 is CASSTGQLYGYTF. The CDR3 nucleotides read TGTGCCAGCAGTACGGGACAGCTCTATGGCTACACCTTC.

The chain uses TRBV5-1 and TRBJ2-2; no firm D call. CDR1 is SGHRS, CDR2 YFSETQ, per germline. The V and J ends lost 0 bases and 4 bases respectively, with 7 bases between them. There are 14 residues in the CDR3. The CDR3 DNA reads as TGCGCCAGCAGCTTGGGGAAGACCACCGGGGAGCTGTTTTTT. Protein sequence: CASSLGKTTGELFF.

This clonotype was seen repeatedly, ten times or more. The chain recombines TRBV5-1 with TRBJ1-4; TRBD1 aligns across 8 bases. In germline, CDR1 is SGHRS, CDR2 YFSETQ. Trimming removed 4 bases from V and 8 bases from J; junction bases left unmatched: 4. This CDR3 has 13 residues. The CDR3 spells CASSPGTGEKLFF. Written as DNA, the CDR3 is TGCGCCAGCAGCCCTGGGACAGGAGAAAAACTGTTTTTT.

This clonotype was found a few times. The chain joins TRBV29-1 to TRBJ1-2; D possibly corresponds to TRBD1 (6 bases). The CDR3 sequence is 11 residues long. Germline V gives CDR1 SQVTM, CDR2 ANQGSEA. V was clipped by 5 bases and J by 4 bases, with 8 bases between them. The CDR3, as DNA: TGCAGCGTTAGACAGGCCTATGGCTACACCTTC. It yields the protein CSVRQAYGYTF.

The chain carries TRBV20-1 and TRBJ1-3, with 9 nucleotides matching TRBD1. Germline V CDR1 and CDR2: DFQATT, SNEGSKA (reference sequence). CDR3 length: 18 residues. With V trimmed by 0 bases and J by 0 bases, 9 bases remained unmatched. This chain's CDR3 is CSARDNRGPLTSGNTIYF. In nucleotides, the CDR3 is TGCAGTGCTAGAGATAACAGGGGGCCCCTTACCTCTGGAAACACCATATATTTT.

Points on this clonotype: A read error may explain this, as a much larger clone is one base away. This chain connects TRBV12-3 or TRBV12-4 to TRBJ2-7; TRBD2 agrees at 10 bases. This CDR3 spans 14 amino acids. CDR3 protein: CASSLLAGVNGQYF. For the CDR3, the DNA is TGCGCCAGCAGCCTCCTAGCGGGAGTGAACGGGCAGTACTTC.

The rearrangement links TRBV7-8 to TRBJ2-7, with D perhaps assigned TRBD1 or TRBD2 (6 bases each). The V and J ends lost 5 bases and 0 bases respectively, with 17 bases between them. The CDR3 has 16 amino acids. Germline CDR1 and CDR2: SGHVS and FQNEAQ. The chain's CDR3 is CASSGGQGPHSYEQYF. The CDR3 nucleotides read TGTGCCAGCAGCGGGGGGCAGGGGCCTCACTCCTACGAGCAGTACTTC.

The rearrangement joins TRBV7-9 to TRBJ1-3; D ambiguous. CDR3 length: 16 residues. Germline CDR1 SEHNR, CDR2 FQNEAQ (reference sequence). V dropped 5 bases and J dropped 0 bases, with 14 bases sitting between them. The CDR3 region is CASSPPSGSSGNTIYF. In DNA form, the CDR3 reads TGTGCCAGCAGCCCCCCTTCGGGTTCCTCTGGAAACACCATATATTTT.

This clonotype was observed at least ten times. This chain uses TRBV7-3 with TRBJ2-5; 7 bases align to TRBD1. The J segment lost 1 base and the V segment lost 2 bases, leaving 4 bases of the junction unmatched. Germline loops: CDR1 SGHTA, CDR2 FQGTGA. This CDR3 region has 15 residues. The CDR3 DNA reads as TGTGCCAGCAGCTTAGGGGGACAGATCCAAGAGACCCAGTACTTC. This codes for CASSLGGQIQETQYF.

The V gene is TRBV29-1, the J gene TRBJ1-2, with D unresolved. Germline V gene sequence: CDR1 SQVTM, CDR2 ANQGSEA. Trimming left V 6 bases short and J 2 bases short, with 13 bases between. The CDR3 has 13 residues. The CDR3 nucleotides read TGCAGCGTGCACACGAGCAACAACTATGGCTACACCTTC. Amino acids: CSVHTSNNYGYTF.

V gene TRBV29-1 combines with J gene TRBJ2-7; no firm D call. The CDR3 covers 12 residues. Looked up from germline, CDR1 is SQVTM and CDR2 is ANQGSEA. Deletions cut 7 bases from V and 5 bases from J, with 15 bases between. The CDR3 reads CSAVIAGNEQYF. The CDR3 DNA follows: TGCAGCGCTGTGATCGCAGGAAACGAGCAGTACTTC.

This chain links TRBV28 with TRBJ2-7, with D uncertain. Germline V gives CDR1 MDHEN, CDR2 SYDVKM. Trimming took 7 bases from V and 4 from J, leaving 14 bases between them. The CDR3 sequence is 13 residues long. In DNA form, the CDR3 reads TGTGCCAGCACTTCGGCAGGTTCGTACGAGCAGTACTTC. This translates into CASTSAGSYEQYF.

This clonotype was observed a handful of times. This chain uses TRBV29-1 with TRBJ2-5; no clear D gene. Per germline, CDR1 SQVTM and CDR2 ANQGSEA. The CDR3 totals 13 residues. V shed 6 bases and J shed 3 bases, with 14 bases lying between them. This chain's CDR3 is CSVRPGPEETQYF. DNA for the CDR3: TGCAGCGTCCGACCCGGGCCGGAAGAGACCCAGTACTTC.